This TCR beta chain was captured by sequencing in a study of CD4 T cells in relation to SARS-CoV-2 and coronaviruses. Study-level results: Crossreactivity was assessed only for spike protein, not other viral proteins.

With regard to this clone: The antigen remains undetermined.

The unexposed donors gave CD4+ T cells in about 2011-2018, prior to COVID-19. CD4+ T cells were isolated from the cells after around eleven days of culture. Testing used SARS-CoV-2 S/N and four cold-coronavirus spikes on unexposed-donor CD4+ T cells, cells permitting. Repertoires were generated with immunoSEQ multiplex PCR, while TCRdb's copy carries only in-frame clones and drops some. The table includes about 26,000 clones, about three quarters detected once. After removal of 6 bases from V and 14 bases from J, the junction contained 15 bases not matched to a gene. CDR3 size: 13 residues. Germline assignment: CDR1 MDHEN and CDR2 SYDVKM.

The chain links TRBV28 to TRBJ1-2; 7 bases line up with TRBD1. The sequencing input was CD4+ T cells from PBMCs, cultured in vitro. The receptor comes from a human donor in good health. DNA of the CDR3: TGTGCCAGCAGCACCCCCGGGGAGGACAGGTGGACCTTC. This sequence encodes CASSTPGEDRWTF.